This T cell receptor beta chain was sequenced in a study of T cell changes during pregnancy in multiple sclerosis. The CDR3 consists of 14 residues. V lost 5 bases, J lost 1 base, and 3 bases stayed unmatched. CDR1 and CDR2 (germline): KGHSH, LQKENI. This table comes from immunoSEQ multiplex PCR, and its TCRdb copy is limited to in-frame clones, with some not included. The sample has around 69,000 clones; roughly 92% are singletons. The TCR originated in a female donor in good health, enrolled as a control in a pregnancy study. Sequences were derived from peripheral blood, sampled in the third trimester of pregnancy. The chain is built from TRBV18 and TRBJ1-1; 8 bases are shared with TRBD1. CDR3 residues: CASSATGENTEAFF. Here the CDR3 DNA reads TGTGCCAGCTCAGCGACAGGGGAGAACACTGAAGCTTTCTTT.